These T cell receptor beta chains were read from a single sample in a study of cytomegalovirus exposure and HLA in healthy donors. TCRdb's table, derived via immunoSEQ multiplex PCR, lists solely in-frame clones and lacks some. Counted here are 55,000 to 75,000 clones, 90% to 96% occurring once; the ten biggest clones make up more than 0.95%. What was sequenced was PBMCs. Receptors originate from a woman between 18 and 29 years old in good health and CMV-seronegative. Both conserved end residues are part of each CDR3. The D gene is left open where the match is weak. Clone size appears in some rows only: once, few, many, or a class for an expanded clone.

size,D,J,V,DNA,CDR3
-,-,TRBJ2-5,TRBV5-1,TGCGCCAGCAGCTTATTGACCCAGGCCGAAGAGACCCAGTACTTC,CASSLLTQAEETQYF
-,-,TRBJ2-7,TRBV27,TGTGCCAGCAGTTTCGGCAGGTTCTACGAGCAGTACTTC,CASSFGRFYEQYF
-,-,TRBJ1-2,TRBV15,TGTGCCACCAGCAGAGATCGGGCAGGGAACTATGGCTACACCTTC,CATSRDRAGNYGYTF
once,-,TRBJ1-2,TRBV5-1,TGCGCCAGCACCACCAGGGTGGGCCCGTATGGCTACACCTTC,CASTTRVGPYGYTF
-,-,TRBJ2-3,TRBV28,TGTGCCAGCAGTTTACCCCCCACTAGCACGGATACGCAGTATTTT,CASSLPPTSTDTQYF
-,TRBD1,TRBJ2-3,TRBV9,TGTGCCAGCAGCGAAGGGGGCGCCACCACAGATACGCAGTATTTT,CASSEGGATTDTQYF
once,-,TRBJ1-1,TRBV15,TGTGCCACCAGCAGAGTAGCGGGGACTGAAGCTTTCTTT,CATSRVAGTEAFF
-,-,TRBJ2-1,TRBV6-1,TGTGCCAGTACGGACAGCTACAATGAGCAGTTCTTC,CASTDSYNEQFF
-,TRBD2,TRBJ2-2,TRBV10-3,TGTGCCATCAACCGGCCGGGACTAGGGCACACCAACACCGGGGAGCTGTTTTTT,CAINRPGLGHTNTGELFF
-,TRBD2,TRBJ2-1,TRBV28,TGTGCCAGCAGTTCCCGAGGGGCGGGAGTTGGGAATGAGCAGTTCTTC,CASSSRGAGVGNEQFF
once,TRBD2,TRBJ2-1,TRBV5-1,TGCGCCAGCAGCTTGGGGCGGGGGGACAATGAGCAGTTCTTC,CASSLGRGDNEQFF
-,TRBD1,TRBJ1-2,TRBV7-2,TGTGCCAGCAGCTTTACAGGGGGTGGCTATGGCTACACCTTC,CASSFTGGGYGYTF
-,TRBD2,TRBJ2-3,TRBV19,TGTGCCAGTAAACTAGCGGGGGGCACAGATACGCAGTATTTT,CASKLAGGTDTQYF
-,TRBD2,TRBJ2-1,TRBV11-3,TGTGCCAGCAGCTTAGTGGCGGGAGGCAATGAGCAGTTCTTC,CASSLVAGGNEQFF
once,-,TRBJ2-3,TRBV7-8,TGTGCCAGCAGCTTTGTGAGCGGCACAGATACGCAGTATTTT,CASSFVSGTDTQYF
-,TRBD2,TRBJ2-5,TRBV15,TGTGCCACCAATCGGGGACTAGCGGGGGGCCTAGAGACCCAGTACTTC,CATNRGLAGGLETQYF
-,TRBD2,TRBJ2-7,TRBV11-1,TGTGCCAGCAGCTTGGGCGGGGGGGCCTACGAGCAGTACTTC,CASSLGGGAYEQYF
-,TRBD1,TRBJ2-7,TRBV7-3,TGTGCCAGCAGCCCAGGGGGCCAGGGGGCGACCGAGCAGTACTTC,CASSPGGQGATEQYF
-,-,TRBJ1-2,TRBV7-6,TGTGCCAGCAGCTTAGGGGGCGCAGGGGCGTACACCTTC,CASSLGGAGAYTF
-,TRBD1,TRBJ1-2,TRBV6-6,TGTGCCAGCAGTTACTCGAGGGACAGGGACTATGGCTACACCTTC,CASSYSRDRDYGYTF
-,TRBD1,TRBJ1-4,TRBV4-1,TGCGCCAGCAGCCAAGAGGCCCCCCCCTTAGCCGGGACAGGTCGGGAAAAACTGTTTTTT,CASSQEAPPLAGTGREKLFF
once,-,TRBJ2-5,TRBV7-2,TGTGCCAGCAGCCCGAGGGGGGGGGCCCAAGAGACCCAGTACTTC,CASSPRGGAQETQYF
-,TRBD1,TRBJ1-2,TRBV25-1,TGTGCCAGCAGCCCCAGACAGGGCCGTGGGTATGGCTACACCTTC,CASSPRQGRGYGYTF
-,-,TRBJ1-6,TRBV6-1,TGTGCCAGCAGTGAAGCGGGGCCCTCACCCCTCCACTTT,CASSEAGPSPLHF
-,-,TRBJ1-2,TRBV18,TGTGCCAGCTCACCACTGGTGCCCCGAGGTTATGGCTACACCTTC,CASSPLVPRGYGYTF
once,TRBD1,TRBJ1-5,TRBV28,TGTGCCAGCAGGAGGGGGCCCAGTCAGCCCCAGCATTTT,CASRRGPSQPQHF
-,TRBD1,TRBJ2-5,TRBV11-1,TGTGCCAGCAGCCCCGGACAGAGGGGGCCCCAAGAGACCCAGTACTTC,CASSPGQRGPQETQYF
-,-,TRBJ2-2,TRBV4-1,TGCGCCAGCAGCCCCCAGACAGTGTACACCGGGGAGCTGTTTTTT,CASSPQTVYTGELFF